By frequency, the clone carrying this T cell receptor (beta chain) registers medium-sized. Its matching antigen is unknown. The CDR3 contains 18 residues. V shed 5 bases, J shed 1 base, and the junction held 16 bases outside the gene matches. CDR1 and CDR2 (germline): MNHEY, SMNVEV (reference sequence). The entry originates in a study of cytomegalovirus exposure and HLA in healthy donors. Overall study results and limits: Later on, an analysis tied 15,000 to 20,000 TCR beta sequences to HLA alleles at 0.05 false discovery rate. In a later analysis, an Asian-associated ancestry cluster reportedly showed fewer N-insertions than the 666-donor mean.

It was with 60 Vbeta and 13 Jbeta primers that the PCR ran. The repertoire was sequenced with immunoSEQ multiplex PCR; TCRdb's copy has only in-frame clones and lacks some. Its table lists some 50,000 clones. The receptor was isolated from a woman in her thirties or forties in good health and CMV-seronegative. V and J are TRBV27 and TRBJ1-1; 7 bases align to TRBD1. The specimen sequenced was PBMCs. The CDR3: CASSRNYRGLGENTEAFF. The DNA of the CDR3 is TGTGCCAGCAGTCGTAACTACAGGGGACTGGGGGAGAACACTGAAGCTTTCTTT.